Sequencing of this T cell receptor (beta chain) was carried out in a study of T cells after yellow fever vaccination. This CDR3 contains 15 residues. Germline assignment: CDR1 MNHEY and CDR2 SVGEGT. V lost 0 bases and J lost 5, with 11 bases in between. Points from the study as a whole: Only a small proportion of the clonotypes turned up in both the CD4 and the CD8 compartments, likely arising from convergent recombination. The secondary response peaked faster, at day 5 versus 15, but was weaker.

The TCR cDNA carried a universal primer site and UMIs from 5'RACE template switching. TCRdb re-called the 5' RACE reads with MiXCR, one entry per CDR3 protein. Of hundreds of thousands of distinct CDR3 sequences listed, approximately 13% are singletons. This clonotype was seen only a few times. What it binds is not known. This clonotype was sampled from a man aged 25 to 45 who received the YFV17D yellow fever vaccine. The specimen was PBMCs, collected on the day of the yellow fever booster vaccination. The rearrangement uses TRBV6-2 or TRBV6-3 and TRBJ2-1; weak D call: TRBD2 (6 bases). CDR3 DNA: TGTGCCAGCAGTTACTCCGGACTATTTGACAATGAGCAGTTCTTC. Encoded protein: CASSYSGLFDNEQFF.